The T cell receptor beta chain described here comes from a study of long-term antiretroviral therapy in people with HIV. CDR1 is MGHRA and CDR2 is YSYEKL in the germline V gene. The V end was cut by 4 bases, the J end by 8 bases, with 18 bases between. The CDR3 sequence is 15 residues long. The authors ran the immunoSEQ assay, v3.0, at survey level. Sequencing used immunoSEQ multiplex PCR; TCRdb keeps in-frame clones, though not all of them. The table has 15,000 to 20,000 clones, roughly 90% seen once; the top ten hold approximately 8.7%. The gene calls are TRBV4-1 and TRBJ2-1; D tentatively reads TRBD1 or TRBD2 (6 bases each). The source is a man aged 60-69 years with HIV. The starting material was unsorted PBMCs, obtained 0.3 years after starting antiretroviral therapy. For the CDR3, the DNA is TGCGCCAGCAGCCTCGGCGGCAGGGGAGGCGATGAGCAGTTCTTC. Its protein product is CASSLGGRGGDEQFF.